Shown below are 13 T cell receptor beta chains from a single sample sequenced in a study of Ad26.COV2.S vaccination and SARS-CoV-2 variants. Documented treatment: 15 to 20 received Ad26.COV2.S at low or high dose, single or two shots; roughly five received placebo; per-sample allocation not given. Sample collection was performed on day 63 after the first vaccine or placebo injection. Repertoires were generated with immunoSEQ multiplex PCR, while TCRdb's copy carries only in-frame clones and drops some. This table has about 430,000 clones, approximately 90% appearing once. This material consisted of peripheral blood, taken in a trial of Ad26.COV2.S vaccine versus placebo. The receptors here all came from a person between 18 and 60 years old who received the Ad26.COV2.S COVID-19 vaccine or a placebo.

J is TRBJ1-4 and V is TRBV7-8; TRBD1 matches at 10 bases. The junction had 8 bases not matched to a gene; V was cut back by 2 bases and J by 8 bases. The CDR3 extends over 16 amino acids. CDR1 and CDR2 (germline): SGHVS, FQNEAQ. The DNA of the CDR3 is TGTGCCAGCAGCTTACGGACAGGGGGTGCCATCGAAAAACTGTTTTTT. This gives the protein CASSLRTGGAIEKLFF.

The chain employs TRBV4-1 and TRBJ2-7; 9 bases match TRBD2. There are 15 residues in the CDR3. Germline V lookup: CDR1 MGHRA, CDR2 YSYEKL. The ends lost 1 base at V and 2 bases at J; junction bases unmatched: 3. The CDR3 DNA sequence: TGCGCCAGCAGCCAAGGGCCTAGCGGGACCTACGAGCAGTACTTC. Translation: CASSQGPSGTYEQYF.

V and J are TRBV19 and TRBJ1-3, with D unresolved. Germline CDR1 reads LNHDA; CDR2 reads SQIVND (reference sequence). Trimming removed 6 bases at V and 0 bases at J, with 12 bases between. The CDR3 is 15 residues long. The CDR3 loop is CASRPKDDSGNTIYF. CDR3 sequence (DNA): TGTGCCAGTAGACCCAAGGACGACTCTGGAAACACCATATATTTT.

This clone came up a few times. This chain connects TRBV30 to TRBJ2-7; TRBD2 aligns across 10 bases. This CDR3 contains 14 residues. Germline V gives CDR1 GTSNPN, CDR2 SVGIG (reference sequence). The V and J ends lost 2 bases and 6 bases, in that order; junction bases with no gene match: 7. CDR3 nucleotide sequence: TGTGCCTGGAGTAAAGCGGGAGGGCTGGGCGAGCAGTACTTC. Translated: CAWSKAGGLGEQYF.

V usage is TRBV7-7 and J usage is TRBJ2-1, with D tentatively TRBD2 (5 bases). CDR3 length equals 16 residues. The V end lost 5 bases, the J end lost 3 bases, and 17 bases lay between the germline ends. Per germline, CDR1 SSHAT and CDR2 FNYEAQ (reference sequence). The CDR3 sequence is CASSPLRGNLYNEQFF. The CDR3 DNA is TGTGCCAGCAGCCCCTTGAGAGGGAACCTCTACAATGAGCAGTTCTTC.

The V gene is TRBV5-4, the J gene TRBJ2-7; 9 nucleotides align to TRBD1. V lost 4 bases and J lost 4; bases outside the gene matches: 6. The CDR3 covers 14 residues. Per germline, CDR1 SGHNT and CDR2 YYREEE (reference sequence). CDR3: CASSGRDRVYEQYF. In DNA form, the CDR3 reads TGTGCCAGCAGCGGGCGGGACAGGGTGTACGAGCAGTACTTC.

The V call is TRBV30, the J call TRBJ2-5; D not resolved. The V gene's germline CDR1 is GTSNPN and CDR2 SVGIG (reference sequence). Trimming took 1 base from V and 5 from J, leaving 5 bases between them. There are 11 residues in the CDR3. The CDR3 protein is CAWSAKETQYF. The CDR3 nucleotides read TGTGCCTGGAGTGCCAAGGAGACCCAGTACTTC.

The chain is built from TRBV5-4 and TRBJ2-1; D is perhaps TRBD2 (6 bases). Trimming pared 0 bases from V and 1 base from J, leaving 8 bases between. In germline, CDR1 is SGHNT, CDR2 YYREEE (reference sequence). This CDR3 spans 15 amino acids. CDR3 region: CASSLVGGSYNEQFF. The CDR3 nucleotides read TGTGCCAGCAGCTTGGTTGGGGGGTCCTACAATGAGCAGTTCTTC.

Comments on this clone: Within the sample, other DNA sequences also encode this same CDR3. This chain uses TRBV4-3 with TRBJ2-1; the match to TRBD2 covers 9 bases. Looked up from germline, CDR1 is LGHNA and CDR2 is YSLEER. The CDR3 runs to 16 residues. V lost 0 bases and J lost 4; bases outside the gene matches: 4. CDR3 protein: CASSQEIAGAYNEQFF. The DNA for the CDR3 is TGCGCCAGCAGCCAAGAGATAGCGGGAGCGTACAATGAGCAGTTCTTC.

The chain is built from TRBV30 and TRBJ1-2; tentative D call: TRBD1 (6 bases). Trimming removed 5 bases from V and 8 bases from J, with 12 bases in between. The germline V gene encodes CDR1 GTSNPN and CDR2 SVGIG (reference sequence). This CDR3 region has 11 residues. The CDR3 DNA follows: TGTGCCTGGCCTCCCCAGGGGGGCTACACCTTC. Residues: CAWPPQGGYTF.

This clone is a singleton in its sample. This sequence joins TRBV5-4 and TRBJ2-1; 12 nucleotides match TRBD2. CDR3 length: 16 amino acids. The ends lost 0 bases at V and 7 bases at J; junction bases unmatched: 5. CDR1 SGHNT and CDR2 YYREEE come from the germline V gene (reference sequence). The CDR3 nucleotides read TGTGCCAGCAGCTTGGGACTAGCGGGAGTTGGGAATGAGCAGTTCTTC. Translating it yields CASSLGLAGVGNEQFF.

The CDR3 nucleotides read TGTGCCAGCAGCTTAGCGCACAGGACCCTCTACGAGCAGTACTTC. As protein: CASSLAHRTLYEQYF. This sequence joins TRBV7-9 and TRBJ2-7; possible D gene TRBD1, 5 bases. This CDR3 spans 15 amino acids. The germline V gene has CDR1 SEHNR and CDR2 FQNEAQ (reference sequence). With 0 bases removed from V and 3 bases from J, the gap between germline ends came to 12 bases. Full variable domain (outside the CDR3, taken from reference TRBV7-9 and TRBJ2-7): DTGVSQNPRHKITKRGQNVTFRCDPISEHNRLYWYRQTLGQGPEFLTYFQNEAQLEKSRLLSDRFSAERPKGSFSTLEIQRTEQGDSAMYLCASSLAHRTLYEQYFGPGTRLTVT.

This sequence joins TRBV24-1 and TRBJ2-3, with TRBD2 matching 11 bases. CDR3 length: 17 residues. Unmatched junction bases numbered 9, after V lost 4 bases and J lost 4 bases. The V gene's germline CDR1 is KGHDR and CDR2 SFDVKD. The CDR3 protein is CATSDRTTSGNADTQYF. The CDR3 DNA follows: TGTGCCACCAGTGACCGAACGACTAGCGGGAACGCAGATACGCAGTATTTT.